Presented here are 22 T cell receptor beta chains from one specimen sequenced in a study of T cell responses to AZD1222 COVID-19 vaccine. Here immunoSEQ multiplex PCR was the method, and the copy in TCRdb shows in-frame clones only, minus some. The sample records over 100,000 clones, about nine tenths being singletons. Sequences were derived from peripheral blood, sampled on day 0 of AZD1222 vaccination. All receptors derive from an adult in good health.

The chain recombines TRBV11-2 with TRBJ2-3; D may be TRBD2 (5 bases). V was pared by 1 base and J by 4 bases, with 9 bases between. This CDR3 has 14 residues. Germline V gives CDR1 SGHAT, CDR2 FQNNGV. The CDR3 coding sequence is TGTGCCAGCAGCTTAGGGACTTTCTCAGATACGCAGTATTTT. This gives the protein CASSLGTFSDTQYF.

The chain joins TRBV18 to TRBJ2-3; 10 nucleotides agree with TRBD2. V lost 2 bases and J lost 1; bases outside the gene matches: 3. CDR3 length equals 16 residues. Germline V CDR1 and CDR2: KGHSH, LQKENI. The CDR3 sequence: CASSPTGTSGTDTQYF. CDR3 DNA: TGTGCCAGCTCACCAACCGGGACTAGCGGCACAGATACGCAGTATTTT.

V and J are TRBV5-1 and TRBJ2-1, with D unresolved. The CDR3 contains 15 residues. Germline loops: CDR1 SGHRS, CDR2 YFSETQ. Trimming left V 4 bases short and J 2 bases short, with 13 bases between. The CDR3 sequence: CASSPRSIAYNEQFF. The CDR3 bases are TGCGCCAGCAGCCCCCGGTCAATAGCCTACAATGAGCAGTTCTTC. The full variable domain, with the rest looked up from reference TRBV5-1 and TRBJ2-1, is KAGVTQTPRYLIKTRGQQVTLSCSPISGHRSVSWYQQTPGQGLQFLFEYFSETQRNKGNFPGRFSGRQFSNSRSEMNVSTLELGDSALYLCASSPRSIAYNEQFFGPGTRLTVL.

The rearrangement joins TRBV4-2 to TRBJ2-1, with TRBD2 matching 9 bases. CDR1 is LGHNA, CDR2 YNFKEQ, per germline. Trimming took 1 base from V and 4 from J; bases not matched to a gene: 5. The CDR3 length is 16 residues. CDR3 in DNA: TGTGCCAGCAGCCAAGGGTCCGCGGGGGGGTACAATGAGCAGTTCTTC. Its translation is CASSQGSAGGYNEQFF.

The V and J genes are TRBV9 and TRBJ2-2; a weak D match, TRBD2 (5 bases). V lost 4 bases, J lost 7 bases, and 17 bases lay in between. This CDR3 spans 15 amino acids. Germline values: CDR1 SGDLS, CDR2 YYNGEE. CDR3 DNA sequence: TGTGCCAGCAGCCCCAATCAATGGGGAGTCGGGGAGCTGTTTTTT. This translates into CASSPNQWGVGELFF.

The genes are TRBV11-2 and TRBJ2-3; 8 positions agree with TRBD2. V was clipped by 5 bases and J by 2 bases; unmatched bases: 15. This CDR3 spans 18 amino acids. Per the germline V gene, CDR1 is SGHAT and CDR2 is FQNNGV. In nucleotides, the CDR3 is TGTGCCAGCAGCGGGAGGGGGGTTACTAGCGGCGACACAGATACGCAGTATTTT. This sequence encodes CASSGRGVTSGDTDTQYF.

This clone has only one observation. The genes are TRBV5-1 and TRBJ2-7; D may be TRBD1 (6 bases). The CDR3 is 12 amino acids. Germline CDR1 reads SGHRS; CDR2 reads YFSETQ. The V end lost 4 bases, the J end lost 5 bases, and 10 bases lay between the germline ends. DNA for the CDR3: TGCGCCAGCAGCAGGGGGAAGGACGAGCAGTACTTC. It is translated as CASSRGKDEQYF.

A note on this clone: Its ends do not fully match the called genes, so a read error is possible. The chain carries TRBV10-2 and TRBJ1-1; D perhaps matches TRBD1 (5 bases). The CDR3 sequence is 11 residues long. The V gene's germline CDR1 is WSHSY and CDR2 SAAADI. DNA for the CDR3: TGCGCCAGCAGTGAGGACAGAAAAATCCTCTTT. Translating it yields CASSEDRKILF.

The J gene is TRBJ1-5, the V gene TRBV28; maybe TRBD1 (5 bases). V lost 7 bases, J lost 0 bases, and 16 bases lay in between. This CDR3 is built from 16 residues. The germline CDR1 and CDR2 sequences are MDHEN and SYDVKM. Here the CDR3 reads CASTPPGGASNQPQHF. CDR3 DNA sequence: TGTGCCAGCACTCCCCCGGGTGGGGCTAGCAATCAGCCCCAGCATTTT.

The CDR3 DNA follows: TGTGCCACCAGCAGTGACTTCTATGGCTACACCTTC. Encoded protein: CATSSDFYGYTF. This chain connects TRBV15 to TRBJ1-2; D is ambiguous. The CDR3 spans 12 residues. The V end lost 3 bases, the J end lost 4 bases, and 6 bases lay between the germline ends. Per germline, CDR1 LNHNV and CDR2 YYDKDF (reference sequence).

The gene calls are TRBV29-1 and TRBJ1-4; D is possibly TRBD1 (5 bases). The CDR3 is made up of 13 amino acids. Trimming pared 3 bases from V and 8 bases from J, leaving 13 bases between. The V gene's germline CDR1 is SQVTM and CDR2 ANQGSEA. This chain's CDR3 is CSVEGQGGEKLFF. Here the CDR3 DNA reads TGCAGCGTTGAGGGGCAGGGAGGAGAAAAACTGTTTTTT.

The genes are TRBV3-1 (or the pseudogene TRBV3-2) and TRBJ1-2; D is uncertain. The V and J ends lost 4 bases and 4 bases respectively, with 13 bases between them. The CDR3 contains 14 residues. Per the germline V gene, CDR1 is LGHDT and CDR2 is YNNKEL (reference sequence). CDR3 sequence (DNA): TGTGCCAGCAGCCCCGTGAGGGTACCCTATGGCTACACCTTC. Translation: CASSPVRVPYGYTF.

The chain carries TRBV18 and TRBJ1-5, with TRBD1 as a possible D gene (5 bases). The germline V gene has CDR1 KGHSH and CDR2 LQKENI. Trimming cost V 4 bases and J 5 bases, with 9 bases left between them. The CDR3 is made up of 13 amino acids. In DNA, the CDR3 is TGTGCCAGCTCACAGACAGAGGATCAGCCCCAGCATTTT. Amino acid sequence: CASSQTEDQPQHF.

The chain combines TRBV7-2 with TRBJ2-3; 8 bases match TRBD2. Germline V CDR1 and CDR2: SGHTA, FQGNSA. The CDR3 has 15 residues. The J segment lost 5 bases and the V segment lost 5 bases, leaving 9 bases of the junction unmatched. The CDR3 region has the DNA TGTGCCAGCAGCCCTCACGGGGGGGCCGGAGATACGCAGTATTTT. It translates to CASSPHGGAGDTQYF.

The V gene is TRBV29-1, the J gene TRBJ2-3, with 11 bases matching TRBD2. The germline gives CDR1 SQVTM, CDR2 ANQGSEA. This CDR3 contains 14 residues. V lost 5 bases and J lost 6; bases outside the gene matches: 7. The CDR3 reads CSVPTSGDGDTQYF. The CDR3 coding sequence is TGCAGCGTTCCGACTAGCGGGGATGGGGATACGCAGTATTTT.

V and J are TRBV11-2 and TRBJ2-7; 11 bases map to TRBD1. The trim removed 0 bases at V and 7 bases at J, leaving 8 bases unmatched. Germline CDR1 reads SGHAT; CDR2 reads FQNNGV. The CDR3 consists of 16 residues. The CDR3 loop is CASSLDLGQGASEQYF. CDR3 nucleotide sequence: TGTGCCAGCAGCTTAGATCTAGGACAGGGGGCTAGTGAGCAGTACTTC. Drawing the rest from reference TRBV11-2 and TRBJ2-7, the complete variable domain is EAGVAQSPRYKIIEKRQSVAFWCNPISGHATLYWYQQILGQGPKLLIQFQNNGVVDDSQLPKDRFSAERLKGVDSTLKIQPAKLEDSAVYLCASSLDLGQGASEQYFGPGTRLTVT.

This chain joins TRBV6-5 and TRBJ2-3, with 12 nucleotides matching TRBD2. Germline V CDR1 and CDR2: MNHEY, SVGAGI. V lost 6 bases to trimming and J lost 1 base; unmatched junction nucleotides: 2. The CDR3 sequence is 15 residues long. Here the CDR3 DNA reads TGTGCCAGCAGGACTAGCGGGGGACGCACAGATACGCAGTATTTT. It encodes CASRTSGGRTDTQYF.

The V and J genes are TRBV15 and TRBJ1-4; no clear D gene. Trimming shortened V by 3 bases and J by 7 bases, and 9 bases separated the two germline ends. The V gene's germline CDR1 is LNHNV and CDR2 YYDKDF (reference sequence). The CDR3 extends over 13 amino acids. The chain's CDR3 is CATSSSLGEKLFF. In DNA, the CDR3 is TGTGCCACCAGCAGTTCCTTGGGTGAAAAACTGTTTTTT.

The chain combines TRBV2 with TRBJ2-5; D is unresolved. V shed 7 bases and J shed 2 bases, with 14 bases lying between them. The CDR3 has 14 amino acids. The germline CDR1 and CDR2 sequences are SNHLY and FYNNEI. The CDR3, as DNA: TGTGCCAGCAAGGTTATTGTAGGTCAAGAGACCCAGTACTTC. Protein: CASKVIVGQETQYF.

The chain couples TRBV5-1 to TRBJ2-5, with 8 bases that match TRBD1. Per germline, CDR1 SGHRS and CDR2 YFSETQ. Trimming at V came to 0 bases and at J to 10 bases, leaving 11 bases not matched to a gene. This CDR3 has 15 amino acids. This CDR3 is CASSLASDRGVDQYF. CDR3 sequence (DNA): TGCGCCAGCAGCTTGGCCTCTGACAGGGGAGTAGACCAGTACTTC.

V and J are TRBV4-1 and TRBJ1-3, with D uncertain. The CDR3 extends over 16 amino acids. V was cut by 1 base and J by 2 bases, with 12 bases left in between. CDR1 is MGHRA and CDR2 is YSYEKL in the germline V gene. CDR3 region: CASSQVVRRAGNTIYF. As DNA, the CDR3 is TGCGCCAGCAGCCAAGTGGTCAGAAGGGCTGGAAACACCATATATTTT.

The chain uses TRBV14 and TRBJ2-7; possibly TRBD2 for D (5 bases). Germline V gene lookup returns CDR1 SGHDN and CDR2 FVKESK. The CDR3 loop spans 16 amino acids. Between the trimmed V and J ends, which lost 1 base and 3 bases, there was a span of 16 bases. CDR3 residues: CASSQGQVGGLYEQYF. Written as DNA, the CDR3 is TGTGCCAGCAGCCAAGGACAAGTTGGCGGGCTCTACGAGCAGTACTTC. Looking up the rest from reference TRBV14 and TRBJ2-7 gives the full variable domain: EAGVTQFPSHSVIEKGQTVTLRCDPISGHDNLYWYRRVMGKEIKFLLHFVKESKQDESGMPNNRFLAERTGGTYSTLKVQPAELEDSGVYFCASSQGQVGGLYEQYFGPGTRLTVT.